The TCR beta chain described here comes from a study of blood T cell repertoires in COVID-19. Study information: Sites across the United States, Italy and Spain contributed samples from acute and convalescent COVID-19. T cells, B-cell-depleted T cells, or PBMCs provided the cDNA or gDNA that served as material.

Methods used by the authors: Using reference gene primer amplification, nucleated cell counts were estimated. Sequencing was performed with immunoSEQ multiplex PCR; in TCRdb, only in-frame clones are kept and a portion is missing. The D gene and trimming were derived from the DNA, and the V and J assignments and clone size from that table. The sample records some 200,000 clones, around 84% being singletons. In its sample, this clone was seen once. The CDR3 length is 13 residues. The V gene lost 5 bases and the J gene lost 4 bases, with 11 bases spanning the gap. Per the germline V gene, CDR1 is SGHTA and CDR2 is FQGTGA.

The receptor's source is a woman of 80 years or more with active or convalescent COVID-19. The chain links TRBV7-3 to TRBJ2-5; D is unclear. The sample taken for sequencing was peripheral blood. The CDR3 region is CASSREIRETQYF. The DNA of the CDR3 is TGTGCCAGCAGCCGAGAAATACGAGAGACCCAGTACTTC.